This T cell receptor (beta chain) was captured in a study of CD8 T cells in ankylosing spondylitis. The length of the CDR3 is 11 residues. Per germline, CDR1 DFQATT and CDR2 SNEGSKA (reference sequence). General study results and limits: Blood from ankylosing spondylitis patients appeared to carry a characteristic roughly 8-variant TCR beta motif. Disease-linked clones reportedly concentrated significantly in matched ankylosing spondylitis synovial fluid.

Preparation of TCR beta libraries was done by quantitative 5'-RACE with molecular barcodes. Each CDR3 protein is one row after TCRdb ran MiXCR on the 5' RACE reads. The data contain more than 400,000 distinct CDR3 sequences, 5.3% of them seen just once; the ten biggest clones take up approximately 3.5%. This clonotype showed up many times. Its matching antigen is unknown. This clonotype was sampled from a male donor with ankylosing spondylitis. V usage is TRBV20-1 and J usage is TRBJ2-3, with TRBD2 matching 9 bases. Input material: blood, either unsorted or a sorted T cell fraction (not recorded which). The CDR3 coding sequence is TGCAGGGCGGGGGGGGGAGATACGCAGTATTTT. The encoded protein is CRAGGGDTQYF.